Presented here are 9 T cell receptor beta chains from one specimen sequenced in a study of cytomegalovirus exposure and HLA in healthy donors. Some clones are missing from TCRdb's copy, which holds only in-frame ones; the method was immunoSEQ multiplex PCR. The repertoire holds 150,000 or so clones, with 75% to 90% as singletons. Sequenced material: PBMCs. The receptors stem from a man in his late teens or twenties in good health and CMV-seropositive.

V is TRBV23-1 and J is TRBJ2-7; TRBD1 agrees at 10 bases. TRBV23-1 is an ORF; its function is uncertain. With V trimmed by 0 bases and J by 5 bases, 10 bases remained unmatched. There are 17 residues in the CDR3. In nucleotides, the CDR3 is TGCGCCAGCAGTCAATCAGGGGGGACAGGGGCCCGCCACGAGCAGTACTTC. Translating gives CASSQSGGTGARHEQYF.

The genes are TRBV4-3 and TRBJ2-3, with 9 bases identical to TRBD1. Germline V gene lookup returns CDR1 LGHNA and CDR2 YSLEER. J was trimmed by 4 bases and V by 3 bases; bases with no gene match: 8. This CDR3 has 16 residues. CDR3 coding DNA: TGCGCCAGCAGCCACCACCGGGACAGGGAACCAGATACGCAGTATTTT. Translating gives CASSHHRDREPDTQYF.

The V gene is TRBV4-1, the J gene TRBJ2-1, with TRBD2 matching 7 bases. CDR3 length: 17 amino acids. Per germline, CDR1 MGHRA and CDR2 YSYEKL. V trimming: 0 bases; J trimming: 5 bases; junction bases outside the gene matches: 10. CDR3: CASSQDSFSGYNNEQFF. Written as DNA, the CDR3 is TGCGCCAGCAGCCAAGATTCTTTTAGCGGGTATAACAATGAGCAGTTCTTC.

DNA of the CDR3: TGCGCCAGCAGCCAACACCTGGTGACTAGCGGGAGGGGCACAGATACGCAGTATTTT. Amino acids: CASSQHLVTSGRGTDTQYF. V and J are TRBV4-3 and TRBJ2-3; 14 bases agree with TRBD2. The length of the CDR3 is 19 residues. Trimming took 2 bases from V and 1 from J; bases not matched to a gene: 8. Germline CDR1 reads LGHNA; CDR2 reads YSLEER.

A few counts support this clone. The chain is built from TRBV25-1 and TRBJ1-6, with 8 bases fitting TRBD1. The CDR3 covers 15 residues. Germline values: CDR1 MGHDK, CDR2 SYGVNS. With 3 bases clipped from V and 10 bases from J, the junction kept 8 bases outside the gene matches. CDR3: CASSDRQGPRSPLHF. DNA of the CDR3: TGTGCCAGCAGTGACCGACAGGGGCCGAGATCACCCCTCCACTTT. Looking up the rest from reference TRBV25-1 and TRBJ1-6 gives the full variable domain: EADIYQTPRYLVIGTGKKITLECSQTMGHDKMYWYQQDPGMELHLIHYSYGVNSTEKGDLSSESTVSRIRTEHFPLTLESARPSHTSQYLCASSDRQGPRSPLHFGNGTRLTVT.

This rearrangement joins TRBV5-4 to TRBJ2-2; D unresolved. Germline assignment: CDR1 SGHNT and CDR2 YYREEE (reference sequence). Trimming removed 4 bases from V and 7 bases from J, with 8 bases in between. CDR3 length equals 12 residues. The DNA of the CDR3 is TGTGCCAGCAGCCGCCCAGGCGGGGAGCTGTTTTTT. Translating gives CASSRPGGELFF.

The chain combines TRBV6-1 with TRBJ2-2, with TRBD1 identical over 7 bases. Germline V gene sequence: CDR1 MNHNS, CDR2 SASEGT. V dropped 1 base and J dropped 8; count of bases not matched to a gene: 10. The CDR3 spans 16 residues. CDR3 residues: CASSEVWRQGRGELFF. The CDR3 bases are TGTGCCAGCAGTGAAGTTTGGCGACAGGGTAGAGGGGAGCTGTTTTTT.

CDR3 sequence (DNA): TGTGCCAGTTCCGGGACTGACTACAATGAGCAGTTCTTC. Translation gives CASSGTDYNEQFF. This chain joins TRBV9 and TRBJ2-1; maybe TRBD2 (6 bases). The CDR3 covers 13 residues. Trimming took 8 bases from V and 3 from J, leaving 12 bases between them. The V gene's germline CDR1 is SGDLS and CDR2 YYNGEE.

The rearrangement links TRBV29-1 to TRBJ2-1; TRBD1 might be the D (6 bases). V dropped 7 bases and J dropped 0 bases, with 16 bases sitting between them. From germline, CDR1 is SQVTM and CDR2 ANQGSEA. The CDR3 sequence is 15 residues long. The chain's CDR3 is CSGKGQLSSYNEQFF. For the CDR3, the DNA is TGCAGCGGAAAAGGACAGCTAAGCTCCTACAATGAGCAGTTCTTC.